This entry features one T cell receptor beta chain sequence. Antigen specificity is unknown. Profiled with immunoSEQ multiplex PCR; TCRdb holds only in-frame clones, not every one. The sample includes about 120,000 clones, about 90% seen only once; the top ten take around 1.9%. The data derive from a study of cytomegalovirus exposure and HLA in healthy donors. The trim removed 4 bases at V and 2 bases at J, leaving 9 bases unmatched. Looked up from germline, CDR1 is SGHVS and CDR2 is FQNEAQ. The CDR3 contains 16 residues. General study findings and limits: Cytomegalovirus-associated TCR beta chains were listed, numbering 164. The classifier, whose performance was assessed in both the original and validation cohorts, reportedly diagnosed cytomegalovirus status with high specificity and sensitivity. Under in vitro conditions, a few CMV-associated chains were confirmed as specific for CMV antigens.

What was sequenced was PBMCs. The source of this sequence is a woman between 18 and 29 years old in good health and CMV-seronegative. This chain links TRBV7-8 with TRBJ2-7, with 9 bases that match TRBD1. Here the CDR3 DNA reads TGTGCCAGCAGCTGGAAGAGGGACAGGGCCGCCTACGAGCAGTACTTC. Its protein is CASSWKRDRAAYEQYF.